This T cell receptor (beta chain) was observed in a study of blood T cell repertoires in COVID-19. On the study more broadly: The United States, Italy and Spain provided the acute and convalescent COVID-19 samples. PBMCs, B-cell-depleted T cells, or T cells were the source of the cDNA or gDNA that made up the material.

Germline CDR1 is LGHNA and CDR2 is YSLEER. This CDR3 region has 16 residues. Trimming took off 0 bases at V and 7 bases at J, with 15 bases between the two ends. Original data processing: Estimates of nucleated cell counts were drawn from the amplification of reference gene primers. Profiled with immunoSEQ multiplex PCR; TCRdb holds only in-frame clones, not every one. Clonal size and the V and J genes are those of that table, whereas D and trimming came from the DNA. Of 70,000 to 80,000 clones listed, roughly nine tenths are singletons. V gene TRBV4-3 combines with J gene TRBJ2-2, with TRBD1 as a possible D gene (7 bases). The receptor's source is an elderly man in a cohort sampled during active COVID-19. Specimen: peripheral blood. CDR3 loop: CASSQEDRPRGGELFF. Written as DNA, the CDR3 is TGCGCCAGCAGCCAAGAGGACAGGCCGCGGGGCGGGGAGCTGTTTTTT.